In its sample, the clone carrying this TCR beta chain was seen a few times. Its antigen is not known. Treatment defined: oral pan-JAK inhibitor, 5-10 mg twice daily. After isolation, RNA underwent reverse transcription to generate cDNA as the sequencing template. Clones were sequenced by immunoSEQ multiplex PCR, and TCRdb holds only the in-frame ones, with some missing. The sample includes some 200,000 clones, around 57% of them seen just once. The sample is drawn from a study of CD8+ T cells in alopecia areata. Study overall: After 6 to 18 months of tofacitinib, follow-up continued 6 months off drug.

Trimming shortened V by 5 bases and J by 4 bases, and 11 bases separated the two germline ends. The CDR3 totals 13 residues. CDR1 and CDR2 from the germline V gene are SGHDT and YYEEEE. Study-level results: Scalp clonality and expanded CD8+ clones among the top 100 showed significant decreases with tofacitinib.

The genes are TRBV5-6 and TRBJ2-3, with D possibly TRBD2 on 5 matching bases. This specimen was CD4+ T cells sorted from blood, taken at week 4, from a patient treated with tofacitinib. The sequence was collected from a human donor with alopecia areata. The CDR3 reads CASSVAMADTQYF. The CDR3 nucleotides read TGTGCCAGCAGTGTAGCGATGGCAGATACGCAGTATTTT.